This T cell receptor beta chain was observed in a study of graft-versus-host responses after intestinal transplantation. Regarding the study as a whole: In patients with graft-donor T cell macrochimerism, allograft graft-versus-host to host-versus-graft clonal ratios were high. Early declines in HvG clones that occurred post-transplant were associated with peak circulating GvH clone levels. Some GvH clones were seen earlier in gut or blood, suggesting intestinal origin.

The CDR3 has 16 residues. After removal of 3 bases from V and 0 bases from J, the junction contained 8 bases not matched to a gene. Germline-derived CDR1 and CDR2 are GTSNPN and SVGIG (reference sequence). The table came from immunoSEQ multiplex PCR; TCRdb's copy has only in-frame clones and leaves some out. This sample has about 64,000 clones; 90% occur once, and the top ten carry about 1.7%. With regard to this clone: Its cognate antigen is unknown.

This receptor was taken from a human donor who was the organ donor for an intestinal transplant. Sequenced material: unstimulated CD8+ T cells sorted from spleen or lymph node cells, taken before transplant. J is TRBJ2-7 and V is TRBV30; 10 bases match TRBD2. The CDR3 protein is CAWSLKTSGYSYEQYF. CDR3 in DNA: TGTGCCTGGAGCTTAAAGACTAGCGGGTACTCCTACGAGCAGTACTTC. Variable domain in full (rest from reference TRBV30 and TRBJ2-7): SQTIHQWPATLVQPVGSPLSLECTVEGTSNPNLYWYRQAAGRGLQLLFYSVGIGQISSEVPQNLSASRPQDRQFILSSKKLLLSDSGFYLCAWSLKTSGYSYEQYFGPGTRLTVT.